A selection of T cell receptor beta chains follows, all from one sample in a study of CD8+CD57+ T cells in acquired aplastic anemia. TCRdb re-analysed the reads in MiXCR, keeping a single row per CDR3 protein. The data contain a few hundred thousand distinct CDR3 sequences, about three fifths of them singletons. The specimen sequenced was sorted CD4+, CD8+, or CD8+CD57+ T cells (not recorded which) from PBMCs. Source of these receptors: a human donor with aplastic anemia. Both conserved end residues are part of each CDR3. A D gene is named only where the DNA matches it firmly. Rows may omit the clone size; those that give it use once, few, many or a size class.

v_call	j_call	clone_size	d_call	cdr3_nt	cdr3_aa
TRBV5-1	TRBJ2-7	.	.	TGCGCCAGCAGCAGTACAGGGAAATGGCTCTACGAGCAGTACTTC	CASSSTGKWLYEQYF
TRBV7-9	TRBJ1-5	few	TRBD1	TGTGCCAGCAGCTGGAAGGGAAGCGGGACAGTCAATCAGCCCCAGCATTTT	CASSWKGSGTVNQPQHF
TRBV7-9	TRBJ1-4	.	.	TGTGCCAGCAGCTTAGACCGGCTTAATGAAAAACTGTTTTTT	CASSLDRLNEKLFF
TRBV2	TRBJ2-7	.	TRBD2	TGTGCCAGCGGGGTGGCAGCGGGAGGTTCGTACGAGCAGTACTTC	CASGVAAGGSYEQYF
TRBV4-1	TRBJ1-1	.	TRBD1	TGCGCCAGCAGCACGACAGGGCGAAGTGAAGCTTTCTTT	CASSTTGRSEAFF
TRBV9	TRBJ2-3	many	.	TGTGCCAGCAGCGTAATGTCGGCAGATACGCAGTATTTT	CASSVMSADTQYF
TRBV6-5	TRBJ1-1	many	.	TGTGCCAGCAGTGCGGGTGTCAGTTTTTACATGAACACTGAAGCTTTCTTT	CASSAGVSFYMNTEAFF
TRBV5-4	TRBJ1-3	once	TRBD1	TGTGCCAGCAGCTCAACAAACGACAGGGTAAACACCATATATTTT	CASSSTNDRVNTIYF
TRBV5-1	TRBJ1-1	.	.	TGTGCCAGCCGGGAACGCGGGGCAGTGAACACTGAAGCTTTCTTT	CASRERGAVNTEAFF
TRBV29-1	TRBJ1-2	many	.	TGCAGCGTTGGGGGGGCTTGGGGCTACACCTTC	CSVGGAWGYTF
TRBV7-3	TRBJ2-5	many	TRBD2	TGTGCCAGCAGCCTTAGCGGGATGGAGAAGACCCAGTACTTC	CASSLSGMEKTQYF
TRBV20-1	TRBJ2-7	.	TRBD2	TGCAGTGCTAGATGGCCAGCGGGAGTACGCGAGCAGTACTTC	CSARWPAGVREQYF
TRBV12-3/TRBV12-4	TRBJ1-6	few	TRBD1	TGTGCCAGCAGTTTTAGGGACAGGGTGAATTCACCCCTCCACTTT	CASSFRDRVNSPLHF
TRBV9	TRBJ2-7	.	.	TGTGCCAGCAGCACCGAGGGCAGCTCCTACGAGCAGTACTTC	CASSTEGSSYEQYF
TRBV7-9	TRBJ2-5	.	.	TGTGCCAGCAGCTTAGCTTCGATAGGAACAGAGACCCAGTACTTC	CASSLASIGTETQYF